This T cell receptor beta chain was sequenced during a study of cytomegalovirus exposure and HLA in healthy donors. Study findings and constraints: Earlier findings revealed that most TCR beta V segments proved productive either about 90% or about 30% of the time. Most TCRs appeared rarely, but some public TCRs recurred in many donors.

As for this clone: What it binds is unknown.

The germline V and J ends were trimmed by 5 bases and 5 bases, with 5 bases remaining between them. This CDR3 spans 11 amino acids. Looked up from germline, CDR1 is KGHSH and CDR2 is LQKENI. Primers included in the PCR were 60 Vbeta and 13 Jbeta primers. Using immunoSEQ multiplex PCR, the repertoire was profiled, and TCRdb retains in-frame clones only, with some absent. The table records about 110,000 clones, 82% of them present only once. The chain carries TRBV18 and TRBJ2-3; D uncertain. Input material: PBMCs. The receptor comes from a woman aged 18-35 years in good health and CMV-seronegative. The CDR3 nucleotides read TGTGCCAGCTCAACGGGAGATACGCAGTATTTT. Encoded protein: CASSTGDTQYF.